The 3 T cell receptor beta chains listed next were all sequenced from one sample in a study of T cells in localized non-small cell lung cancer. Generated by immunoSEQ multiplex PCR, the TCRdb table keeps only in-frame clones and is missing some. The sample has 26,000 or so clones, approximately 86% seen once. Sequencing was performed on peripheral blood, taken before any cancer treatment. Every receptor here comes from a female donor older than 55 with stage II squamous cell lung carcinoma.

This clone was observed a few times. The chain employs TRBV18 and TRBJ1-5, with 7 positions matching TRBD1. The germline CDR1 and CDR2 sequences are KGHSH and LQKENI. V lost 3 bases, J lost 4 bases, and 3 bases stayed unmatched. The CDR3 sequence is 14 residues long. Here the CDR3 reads CASSPGTVNQPQHF. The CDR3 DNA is TGTGCCAGCTCACCCGGGACAGTGAATCAGCCCCAGCATTTT. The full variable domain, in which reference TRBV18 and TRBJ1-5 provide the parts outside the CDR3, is NAGVMQNPRHLVRRRGQEARLRCSPMKGHSHVYWYRQLPEEGLKFMVYLQKENIIDESGMPKERFSAEFPKEGPSILRIQQVVRGDSAAYFCASSPGTVNQPQHFGDGTRLSIL.

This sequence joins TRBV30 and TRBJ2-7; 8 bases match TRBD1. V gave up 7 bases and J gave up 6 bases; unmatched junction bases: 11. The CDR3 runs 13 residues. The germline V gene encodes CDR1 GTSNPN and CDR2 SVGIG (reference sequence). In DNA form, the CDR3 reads TGTGCCTCCGAGAGCGCAGGGGGCTCCGAGCAGTACTTC. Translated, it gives CASESAGGSEQYF.

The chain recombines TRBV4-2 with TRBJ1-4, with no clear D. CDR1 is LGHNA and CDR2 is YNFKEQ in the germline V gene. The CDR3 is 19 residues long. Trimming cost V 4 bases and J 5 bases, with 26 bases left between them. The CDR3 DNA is TGTGCCAGCAGCCCCCTAATTCGGGGTGAGATGTCTCCAAATGAAAAACTGTTTTTT. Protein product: CASSPLIRGEMSPNEKLFF.